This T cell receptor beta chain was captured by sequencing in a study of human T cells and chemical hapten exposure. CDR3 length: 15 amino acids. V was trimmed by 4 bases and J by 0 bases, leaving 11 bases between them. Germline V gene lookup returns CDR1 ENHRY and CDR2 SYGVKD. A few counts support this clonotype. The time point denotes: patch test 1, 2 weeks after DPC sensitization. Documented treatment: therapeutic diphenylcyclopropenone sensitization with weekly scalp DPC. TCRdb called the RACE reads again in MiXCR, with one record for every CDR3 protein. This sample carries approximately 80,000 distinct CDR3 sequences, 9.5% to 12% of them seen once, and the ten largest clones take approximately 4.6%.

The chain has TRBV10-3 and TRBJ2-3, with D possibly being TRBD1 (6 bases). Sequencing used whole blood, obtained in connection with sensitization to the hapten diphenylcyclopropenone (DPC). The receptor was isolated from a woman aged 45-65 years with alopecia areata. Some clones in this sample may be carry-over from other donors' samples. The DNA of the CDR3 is TGTGCCATCAGTGCTGGACAGTCAAGCACAGATACGCAGTATTTT. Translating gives CAISAGQSSTDTQYF.